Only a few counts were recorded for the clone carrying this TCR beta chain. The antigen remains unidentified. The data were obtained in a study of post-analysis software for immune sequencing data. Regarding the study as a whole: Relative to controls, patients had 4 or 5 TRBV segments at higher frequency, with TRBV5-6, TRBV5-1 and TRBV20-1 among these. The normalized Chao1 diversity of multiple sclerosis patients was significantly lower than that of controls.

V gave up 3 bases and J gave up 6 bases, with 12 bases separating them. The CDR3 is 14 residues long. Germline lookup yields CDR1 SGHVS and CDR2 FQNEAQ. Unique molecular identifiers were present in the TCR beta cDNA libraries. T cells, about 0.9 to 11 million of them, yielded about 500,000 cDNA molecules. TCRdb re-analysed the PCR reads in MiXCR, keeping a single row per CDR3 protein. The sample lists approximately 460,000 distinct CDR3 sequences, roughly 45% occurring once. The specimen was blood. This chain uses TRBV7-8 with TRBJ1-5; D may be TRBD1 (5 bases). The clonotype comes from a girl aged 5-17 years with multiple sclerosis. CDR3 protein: CASSFRRGGQPQHF. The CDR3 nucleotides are TGTGCCAGCAGCTTTCGAAGGGGTGGTCAGCCCCAGCATTTT.